This T cell receptor (beta chain) was captured by sequencing in a study of T cell responses to AZD1222 COVID-19 vaccine. In regard to this clone: As yet, its antigen is unknown.

Points from the study as a whole: Among the donors, most were white British and more were female, and clonal diversity was possibly underestimated. Seropositivity was recorded at baseline in only 6 or 7 AZD1222 recipients.

The CDR3 loop spans 14 amino acids. In germline, CDR1 is SGHRS, CDR2 YFSETQ. The V and J ends lost 0 bases and 4 bases respectively, with 11 bases between them. Generated by immunoSEQ multiplex PCR, the TCRdb table keeps only in-frame clones and is missing some. The sample includes more than 50,000 clones, 89% seen only once; the top ten take 2%. The sequence derives from an adult in good health. The sample was peripheral blood, taken on day 0 of AZD1222 vaccination. The V and J genes are TRBV5-1 and TRBJ2-7; D perhaps matches TRBD1 (6 bases). Here the CDR3 reads CASSLDREGYEQYF. The CDR3 region has the DNA TGCGCCAGCAGCTTGGACAGGGAAGGTTACGAGCAGTACTTC.